This passage covers 7 T cell receptor beta chains from one sample sequenced in a study of blood T cell repertoires in COVID-19. Using immunoSEQ multiplex PCR, the repertoire was profiled, and TCRdb retains in-frame clones only, with some absent. This sample has 180,000 or so clones, with around 85% found just once. Sequenced: peripheral blood. The receptors originated from a woman of 80 years or more with acute or convalescent COVID-19.

This clone was observed a single time. V and J are TRBV5-6 and TRBJ1-6; D unresolved. V was pared by 2 bases and J by 3 bases, with 12 bases between. CDR1 and CDR2 (germline): SGHDT, YYEEEE. The CDR3 loop spans 16 amino acids. The CDR3 spells CASSFGGNVYNSPLHF. The CDR3 DNA follows: TGTGCCAGCAGCTTCGGCGGGAATGTCTATAATTCACCCCTCCACTTT.

The rearrangement joins TRBV4-3 to TRBJ2-2; 8 nucleotides match TRBD2. CDR1 LGHNA and CDR2 YSLEER come from the germline V gene. Trimming removed 3 bases from V and 5 bases from J; junction bases left unmatched: 5. The CDR3 spans 15 residues. CDR3 in amino acids: CASSQGLVGTGELFF. The CDR3 nucleotides are TGCGCCAGCAGCCAGGGACTAGTAGGAACCGGGGAGCTGTTTTTT.

This sequence joins TRBV7-9 and TRBJ1-1; D is unclear. Trimming left V 5 bases short and J 2 bases short, with 12 bases between. The CDR3 runs 14 residues. CDR1 is SEHNR, CDR2 FQNEAQ, per germline (reference sequence). The DNA of the CDR3 is TGTGCCAGCAGCCCCGCAAGAGCAAACACTGAAGCTTTCTTT. Translating gives CASSPARANTEAFF. Using reference TRBV7-9 and TRBJ1-1 for the parts outside the CDR3, the full variable domain is DTGVSQNPRHKITKRGQNVTFRCDPISEHNRLYWYRQTLGQGPEFLTYFQNEAQLEKSRLLSDRFSAERPKGSFSTLEIQRTEQGDSAMYLCASSPARANTEAFFGQGTRLTVV.

The CDR3 spells CATGTGGNQPQHF. The CDR3 nucleotides read TGTGCCACCGGGACAGGGGGCAATCAGCCCCAGCATTTT. The V gene is TRBV24-1, the J gene TRBJ1-5; 10 bases agree with TRBD1. Germline-derived CDR1 and CDR2 are KGHDR and SFDVKD. CDR3 length equals 13 residues. Unmatched junction bases numbered 0, after V lost 9 bases and J lost 2 bases.

V is TRBV6-4 and J is TRBJ2-1; no clear D. This CDR3 has 12 residues. Germline lookup yields CDR1 MRHNA and CDR2 SNTAGT. V lost 5 bases and J lost 4, with 6 bases in between. The chain's CDR3 is CASSSQYNEQFF. CDR3 nucleotide sequence: TGTGCCAGCAGTTCCCAATACAATGAGCAGTTCTTC.

Regarding this clone: Other DNA sequences in the sample encode the same CDR3. The CDR3 nucleotides read TGTGCCAGCAGCTTGGCACCCGGTCAGCCCCAGCATTTT. This translates into CASSLAPGQPQHF. The V gene is TRBV5-6, the J gene TRBJ1-5; no clear D. V dropped 0 bases and J dropped 6 bases, with 7 bases sitting between them. Germline V gene sequence: CDR1 SGHDT, CDR2 YYEEEE. The CDR3 extends over 13 amino acids. The whole variable domain, filled in from reference TRBV5-6 and TRBJ1-5, reads DAGVTQSPTHLIKTRGQQVTLRCSPKSGHDTVSWYQQALGQGPQFIFQYYEEEERQRGNFPDRFSGHQFPNYSSELNVNALLLGDSALYLCASSLAPGQPQHFGDGTRLSIL.

V usage is TRBV19 and J usage is TRBJ1-4, with D uncertain. V lost 7 bases and J lost 7, with 13 bases in between. The germline V gene has CDR1 LNHDA and CDR2 SQIVND (reference sequence). The CDR3 is made up of 13 amino acids. CDR3 residues: CASMVGGGEKLFF. In DNA, the CDR3 is TGTGCCAGTATGGTGGGAGGTGGTGAAAAACTGTTTTTT.